Each of the 20 T cell receptor beta chains below was sequenced from the same sample in a study of blood T cell repertoires in COVID-19. Some clones are missing from TCRdb's copy, which holds only in-frame ones; the method was immunoSEQ multiplex PCR. The sample has about 140,000 clones, 75% to 80% seen once. The sequenced material came from PBMCs or T cells enriched from blood (not recorded which). The receptors come from a woman aged 50 to 65 who had recovered from COVID-19.

The chain has TRBV18 and TRBJ2-7, with 7 bases matching TRBD1. The germline V gene encodes CDR1 KGHSH and CDR2 LQKENI. V dropped 4 bases and J dropped 0; count of bases not matched to a gene: 6. The CDR3 extends over 15 amino acids. The CDR3 spells CASSRNGDSSYEQYF. The CDR3 DNA reads as TGTGCCAGCTCACGAAACGGGGACAGCTCCTACGAGCAGTACTTC.

This rearrangement joins TRBV3-1 (or the pseudogene TRBV3-2) to TRBJ1-4, with 7 bases lining up with TRBD1. The V gene end was trimmed by 4 bases and the J gene end by 8 bases; junction bases not matched to a gene: 7. The germline V gene has CDR1 LGHDT and CDR2 YNNKEL (reference sequence). This CDR3 is built from 14 residues. The CDR3 DNA follows: TGTGCCAGCAGCCTTCACAGGGGACGGGAAAAACTGTTTTTT. It specifies CASSLHRGREKLFF.

The chain has TRBV5-4 and TRBJ1-3; D is ambiguous. The CDR3 extends over 14 amino acids. With 2 bases removed from V and 1 base from J, the gap between germline ends came to 7 bases. Germline V gene sequence: CDR1 SGHNT, CDR2 YYREEE (reference sequence). Here the CDR3 DNA reads TGTGCCAGCAGCTTTTACAAGTCTGGAAACACCATATATTTT. Its protein product is CASSFYKSGNTIYF.

The chain has TRBV28 and TRBJ2-3, with a tentative D call TRBD2 (6 bases). This CDR3 is built from 16 residues. Trimming took off 4 bases at V and 4 bases at J, with 18 bases between the two ends. Germline lookup yields CDR1 MDHEN and CDR2 SYDVKM. Here the CDR3 reads CASSSLWSGVSDTQYF. The DNA of the CDR3 is TGTGCCAGCAGTTCCCTCTGGTCGGGAGTGTCAGATACGCAGTATTTT.

The chain couples TRBV28 to TRBJ2-7; 9 positions agree with TRBD1. Looked up from germline, CDR1 is MDHEN and CDR2 is SYDVKM. V trimming: 5 bases; J trimming: 2 bases; junction bases outside the gene matches: 7. The CDR3 has 15 amino acids. CDR3 sequence: CASSLPGTGTYEQYF. In nucleotides, the CDR3 is TGTGCCAGCAGTCTCCCCGGGACAGGGACCTACGAGCAGTACTTC.

CDR3 DNA: TGCAGTGCTGTACAGGGTTATGGCTACACCTTC. Translated, it gives CSAVQGYGYTF. The rearrangement uses TRBV20-1 and TRBJ1-2, with D tentatively TRBD1 (6 bases). The germline V gene encodes CDR1 DFQATT and CDR2 SNEGSKA (reference sequence). V lost 5 bases and J 5 bases, leaving 9 bases between the germline ends. This CDR3 spans 11 amino acids.

J is TRBJ1-6 and V is TRBV5-1; weak D call: TRBD1 (5 bases). This CDR3 has 15 residues. CDR1 is SGHRS and CDR2 is YFSETQ in the germline V gene. V was trimmed by 1 base and J by 10 bases, leaving 15 bases between them. DNA of the CDR3: TGCGCCAGCAGCTTGAACCAGGGAAATGGGTCACCCCTCCACTTT. Amino acids: CASSLNQGNGSPLHF. Using reference TRBV5-1 and TRBJ1-6 for the parts outside the CDR3, the full variable domain is KAGVTQTPRYLIKTRGQQVTLSCSPISGHRSVSWYQQTPGQGLQFLFEYFSETQRNKGNFPGRFSGRQFSNSRSEMNVSTLELGDSALYLCASSLNQGNGSPLHFGNGTRLTVT.

This sequence joins TRBV11-3 and TRBJ2-3; D gene ambiguous. There are 12 residues in the CDR3. V gave up 6 bases and J gave up 2 bases, with 6 bases separating them. CDR1 and CDR2 from the germline V gene are SGHNT and YENEEA. CDR3 in DNA: TGTGCCAGCAGTTTTCACACAGATACGCAGTATTTT. Translating it yields CASSFHTDTQYF.

V is TRBV2 and J is TRBJ2-3, with a tentative D call TRBD1 (6 bases). Germline CDR1 SNHLY, CDR2 FYNNEI. V dropped 7 bases and J dropped 3 bases, with 26 bases sitting between them. The length of the CDR3 is 18 residues. The CDR3 sequence is CASIWGHAWTRGTDTQYF. In nucleotides, the CDR3 is TGTGCCAGCATATGGGGACATGCATGGACCAGAGGGACAGATACGCAGTATTTT. Supplemented by reference TRBV2 and TRBJ2-3, the full variable domain reads EPEVTQTPSHQVTQMGQEVILRCVPISNHLYFYWYRQILGQKVEFLVSFYNNEISEKSEIFDDQFSVERPDGSNFTLKIRSTKLEDSAMYFCASIWGHAWTRGTDTQYFGPGTRLTVL.

The chain is built from TRBV7-3 and TRBJ2-2, with 12 bases identical to TRBD2. CDR1 is SGHTA, CDR2 FQGTGA, per germline. The CDR3 runs to 19 residues. J was trimmed by 1 base and V by 1 base; bases with no gene match: 7. CDR3 in DNA: TGTGCCAGCAGCTTAAGTCCGGCTAGCGGGAGGGAGAACACCGGGGAGCTGTTTTTT. Translated, it gives CASSLSPASGRENTGELFF.

This clone was seen a single time. This chain links TRBV18 with TRBJ2-2, with D perhaps TRBD1 (6 bases). The CDR3 totals 14 residues. Trimming cost V 4 bases and J 5 bases, with 11 bases left between them. CDR1 and CDR2 (germline): KGHSH, LQKENI. CDR3 coding DNA: TGTGCCAGCTCACTGATTCAGGGGACCGGGGAGCTGTTTTTT. Its protein product is CASSLIQGTGELFF.

The chain joins TRBV24-1 to TRBJ1-1; D unclear. The ends were cut back, 5 bases at V and 4 bases at J, with 10 bases in the middle. The germline V gene has CDR1 KGHDR and CDR2 SFDVKD. The CDR3 totals 13 residues. The CDR3 DNA is TGTGCCACCAGTGTCGGAGGAACCACTGAAGCTTTCTTT. Translated, it gives CATSVGGTTEAFF.

On this clone itself: At the DNA level, this CDR3 is encoded by other sequences in the same sample as well. J is TRBJ2-7 and V is TRBV6-5, with D perhaps TRBD1 (6 bases). The length of the CDR3 is 13 residues. Trimming removed 0 bases at V and 4 bases at J, with 7 bases between. CDR1 MNHEY and CDR2 SVGAGI come from the germline V gene. The DNA for the CDR3 is TGTGCCAGCAGTTACTCGAGGGGGTACGAGCAGTACTTC. This translates into CASSYSRGYEQYF.

The CDR3 spells CASSLAGRREEKLFF. CDR3 nucleotide sequence: TGTGCCAGCAGCTTGGCTGGGCGCCGAGAGGAAAAACTGTTTTTT. V gene TRBV5-8 combines with J gene TRBJ1-4; no clear D. This CDR3 comprises 15 residues. Germline assignment: CDR1 SGHTS and CDR2 YDEGEE. Deletions cut 0 bases from V and 8 bases from J, with 14 bases between.

The V gene is TRBV7-8, the J gene TRBJ2-7; possibly TRBD2 for D (5 bases). V lost 5 bases to trimming and J lost 5 bases, with 16 bases between them. The CDR3 consists of 14 residues. Germline V gene data show CDR1 as SGHVS and CDR2 as FQNEAQ. The CDR3 coding sequence is TGTGCCAGCAGCCCCCGGTCGCGGCGGGACGAGCAGTACTTC. It specifies CASSPRSRRDEQYF.

The chain recombines TRBV6-5 with TRBJ1-2; D unclear. The CDR3 runs 13 residues. Germline V gives CDR1 MNHEY, CDR2 SVGAGI. Trimming cost V 2 bases and J 8 bases, with 12 bases left between them. The CDR3 DNA sequence: TGTGCCAGCAGTTACGGGAGTGGTGGCGGCTACACCTTC. It translates to CASSYGSGGGYTF.

This CDR3 is CAWSASQTDYGYTF. In DNA form, the CDR3 reads TGTGCCTGGAGTGCCTCCCAGACAGACTATGGCTACACCTTC. V usage is TRBV30 and J usage is TRBJ1-2; tentatively, D is TRBD1 (5 bases). V was shortened by 1 base and J by 3 bases, with 12 bases between the two germline ends. The CDR3 loop spans 14 amino acids. Per the germline V gene, CDR1 is GTSNPN and CDR2 is SVGIG (reference sequence). The whole variable domain, filled in from reference TRBV30 and TRBJ1-2, reads SQTIHQWPATLVQPVGSPLSLECTVEGTSNPNLYWYRQAAGRGLQLLFYSVGIGQISSEVPQNLSASRPQDRQFILSSKKLLLSDSGFYLCAWSASQTDYGYTFGSGTRLTVV.

The chain combines TRBV5-1 with TRBJ2-1; 11 bases are a match to TRBD2. The germline V gene encodes CDR1 SGHRS and CDR2 YFSETQ. CDR3 length: 19 amino acids. The ends lost 0 bases at V and 3 bases at J; junction bases unmatched: 11. The CDR3 here is CASSLVVASGGLNYNEQFF. DNA for the CDR3: TGCGCCAGCAGCTTGGTTGTGGCTAGCGGGGGGTTAAACTACAATGAGCAGTTCTTC.

A single count supports this clone. The chain has TRBV21-1 and TRBJ1-4; TRBD1, as called in the table, went unchecked against the DNA. TRBV21-1 has pseudogene status. The CDR3 runs 16 residues. The CDR3 nucleotides are TGTGCCAGCAGCAAAGGAGAGGGACAGGAGAATGAAAAACTGTTTTTT. It specifies CASSKGEGQENEKLFF.

V gene TRBV7-9 combines with J gene TRBJ1-2; TRBD1 might be the D (6 bases). Deletions cut 0 bases from V and 8 bases from J, with 10 bases between. Germline-derived CDR1 and CDR2 are SEHNR and FQNEAQ (reference sequence). The CDR3 runs 13 residues. CDR3 protein: CASSLAQGYGYTF. The CDR3 DNA reads TGTGCCAGCAGCTTAGCACAGGGTTACGGCTACACCTTC.